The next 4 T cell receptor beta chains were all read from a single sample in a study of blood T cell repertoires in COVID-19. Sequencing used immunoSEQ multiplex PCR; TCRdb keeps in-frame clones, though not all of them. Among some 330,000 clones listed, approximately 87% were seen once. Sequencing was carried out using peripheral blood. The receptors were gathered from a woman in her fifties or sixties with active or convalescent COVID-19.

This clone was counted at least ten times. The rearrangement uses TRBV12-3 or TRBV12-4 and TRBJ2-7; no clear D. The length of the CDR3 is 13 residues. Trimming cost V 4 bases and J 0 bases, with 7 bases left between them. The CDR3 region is CASSSLGSYEQYF. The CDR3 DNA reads TGTGCCAGCAGTTCCCTCGGCTCCTACGAGCAGTACTTC.

This CDR3 reads CASSSPGQGNEQYF. As DNA, the CDR3 is TGTGCCAGCAGCTCCCCGGGACAGGGTAACGAGCAGTACTTC. The rearrangement joins TRBV7-2 to TRBJ2-7, with TRBD1 matching 9 bases. Germline V lookup: CDR1 SGHTA, CDR2 FQGNSA. The J segment lost 5 bases and the V segment lost 4 bases, leaving 6 bases of the junction unmatched. CDR3 length: 14 amino acids.

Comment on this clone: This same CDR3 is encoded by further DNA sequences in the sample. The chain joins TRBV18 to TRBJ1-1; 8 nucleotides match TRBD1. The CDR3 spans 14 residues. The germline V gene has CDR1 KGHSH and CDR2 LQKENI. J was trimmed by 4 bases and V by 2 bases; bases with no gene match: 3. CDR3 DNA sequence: TGTGCCAGCTCACCAGGCACAGGGGGCACTGAAGCTTTCTTT. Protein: CASSPGTGGTEAFF.

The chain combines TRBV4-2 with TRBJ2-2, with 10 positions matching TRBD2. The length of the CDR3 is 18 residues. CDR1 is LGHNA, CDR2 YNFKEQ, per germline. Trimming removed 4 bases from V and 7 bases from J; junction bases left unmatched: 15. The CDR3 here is CASSLRFPLAGVIGELFF. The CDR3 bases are TGTGCCAGCAGCCTAAGATTCCCGCTAGCGGGAGTTATCGGGGAGCTGTTTTTT.